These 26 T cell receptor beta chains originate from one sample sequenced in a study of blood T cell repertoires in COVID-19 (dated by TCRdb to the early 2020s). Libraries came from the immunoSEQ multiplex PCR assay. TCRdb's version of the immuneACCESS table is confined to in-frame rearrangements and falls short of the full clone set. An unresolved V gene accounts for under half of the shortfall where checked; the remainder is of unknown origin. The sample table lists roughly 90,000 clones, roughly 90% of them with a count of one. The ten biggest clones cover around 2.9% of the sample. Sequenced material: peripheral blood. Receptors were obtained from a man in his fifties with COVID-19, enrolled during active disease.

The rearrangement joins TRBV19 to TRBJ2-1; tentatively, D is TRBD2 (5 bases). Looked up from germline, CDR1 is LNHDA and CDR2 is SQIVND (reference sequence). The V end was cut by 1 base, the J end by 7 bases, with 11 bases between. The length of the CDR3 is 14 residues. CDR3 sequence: CASSIGLARNEQFF. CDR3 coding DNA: TGTGCCAGTAGTATAGGGCTAGCTCGGAATGAGCAGTTCTTC.

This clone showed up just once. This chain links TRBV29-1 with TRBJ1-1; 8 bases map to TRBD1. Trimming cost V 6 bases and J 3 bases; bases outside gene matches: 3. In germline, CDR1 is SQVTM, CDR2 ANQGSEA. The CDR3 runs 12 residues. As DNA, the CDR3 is TGCAGCGTAGGACAGGGCCACACTGAAGCTTTCTTT. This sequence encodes CSVGQGHTEAFF.

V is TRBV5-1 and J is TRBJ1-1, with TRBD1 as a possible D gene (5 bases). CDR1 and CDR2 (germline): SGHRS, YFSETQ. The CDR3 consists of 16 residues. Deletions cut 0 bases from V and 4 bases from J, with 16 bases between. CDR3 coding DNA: TGCGCCAGCAGCTTGGCGGCTGGGGGGGGGTTCACTGAAGCTTTCTTT. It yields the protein CASSLAAGGGFTEAFF.

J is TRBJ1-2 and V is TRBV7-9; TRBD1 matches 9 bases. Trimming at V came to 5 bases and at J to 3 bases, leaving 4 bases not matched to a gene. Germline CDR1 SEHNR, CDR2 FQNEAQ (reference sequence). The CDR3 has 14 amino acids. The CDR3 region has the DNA TGTGCCAGCAGCGTATGGACAGGGGACTATGGCTACACCTTC. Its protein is CASSVWTGDYGYTF.

The CDR3 sequence is CAISDTGGDGYTF. CDR3 bases: TGTGCCATCAGTGATACAGGGGGAGATGGCTACACCTTC. The chain carries TRBV10-3 and TRBJ1-2; TRBD1 aligns across 8 bases. The CDR3 has 13 amino acids. Trimming took 3 bases from V and 6 from J; bases not matched to a gene: 3. Germline values: CDR1 ENHRY, CDR2 SYGVKD.

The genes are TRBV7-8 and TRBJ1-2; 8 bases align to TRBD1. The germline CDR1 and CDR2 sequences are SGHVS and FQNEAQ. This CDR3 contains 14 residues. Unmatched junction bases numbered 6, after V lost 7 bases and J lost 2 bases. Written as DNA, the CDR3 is TGTGCCAGCACCCAAGGGACAGGCAACTATGGCTACACCTTC. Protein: CASTQGTGNYGYTF. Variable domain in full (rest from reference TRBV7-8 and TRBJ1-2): GAGVSQSPRYKVAKRGQDVALRCDPISGHVSLFWYQQALGQGPEFLTYFQNEAQLDKSGLPSDRFFAERPEGSVSTLKIQRTQQEDSAVYLCASTQGTGNYGYTFGSGTRLTVV.

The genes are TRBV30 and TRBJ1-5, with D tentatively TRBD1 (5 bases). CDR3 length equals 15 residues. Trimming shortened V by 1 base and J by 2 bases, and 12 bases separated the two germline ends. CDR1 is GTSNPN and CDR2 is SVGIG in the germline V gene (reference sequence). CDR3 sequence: CAWSEQVLGNQPQHF. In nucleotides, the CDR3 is TGTGCCTGGAGTGAACAGGTATTGGGCAATCAGCCCCAGCATTTT.

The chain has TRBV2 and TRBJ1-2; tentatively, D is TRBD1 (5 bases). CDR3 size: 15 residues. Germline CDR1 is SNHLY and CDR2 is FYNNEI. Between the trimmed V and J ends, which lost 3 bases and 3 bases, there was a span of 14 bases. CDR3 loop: CASSDRRQTYYGYTF. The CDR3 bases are TGTGCCAGCAGTGATCGGAGACAGACTTACTATGGCTACACCTTC.

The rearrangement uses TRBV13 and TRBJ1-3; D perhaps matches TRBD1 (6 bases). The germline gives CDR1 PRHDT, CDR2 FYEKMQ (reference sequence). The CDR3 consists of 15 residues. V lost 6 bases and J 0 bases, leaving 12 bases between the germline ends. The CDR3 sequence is CASRIQGFSGNTIYF. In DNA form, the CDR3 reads TGTGCCAGCAGGATACAGGGATTCTCTGGAAACACCATATATTTT. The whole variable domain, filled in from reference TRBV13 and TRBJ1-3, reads AAGVIQSPRHLIKEKRETATLKCYPIPRHDTVYWYQQGPGQDPQFLISFYEKMQSDKGSIPDRFSAQQFSDYHSELNMSSLELGDSALYFCASRIQGFSGNTIYFGEGSWLTVV.

The CDR3 DNA reads TGTGCCAGCAGCGTAGCTGCGGCGGGGGGACCGTACAATGAGCAGTTCTTC. Protein: CASSVAAAGGPYNEQFF. V gene TRBV9 combines with J gene TRBJ2-1; 8 bases agree with TRBD2. This CDR3 spans 17 amino acids. V lost 0 bases, J lost 4 bases, and 9 bases stayed unmatched. Per the germline V gene, CDR1 is SGDLS and CDR2 is YYNGEE.

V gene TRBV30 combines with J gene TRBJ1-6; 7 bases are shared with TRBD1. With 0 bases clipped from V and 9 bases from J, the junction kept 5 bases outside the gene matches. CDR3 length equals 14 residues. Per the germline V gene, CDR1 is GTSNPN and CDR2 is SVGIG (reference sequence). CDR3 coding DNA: TGTGCCTGGAGTGTACGAAGGGGGCTTTCACCCCTCCACTTT. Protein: CAWSVRRGLSPLHF. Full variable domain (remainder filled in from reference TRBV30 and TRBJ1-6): SQTIHQWPATLVQPVGSPLSLECTVEGTSNPNLYWYRQAAGRGLQLLFYSVGIGQISSEVPQNLSASRPQDRQFILSSKKLLLSDSGFYLCAWSVRRGLSPLHFGNGTRLTVT.

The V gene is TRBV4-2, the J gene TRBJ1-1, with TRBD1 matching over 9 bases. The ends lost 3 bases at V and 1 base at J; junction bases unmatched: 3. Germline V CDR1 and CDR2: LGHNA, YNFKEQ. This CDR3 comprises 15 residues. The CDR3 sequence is CASSQLQGANTEAFF. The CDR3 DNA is TGTGCCAGCAGCCAGTTACAGGGGGCGAACACTGAAGCTTTCTTT.

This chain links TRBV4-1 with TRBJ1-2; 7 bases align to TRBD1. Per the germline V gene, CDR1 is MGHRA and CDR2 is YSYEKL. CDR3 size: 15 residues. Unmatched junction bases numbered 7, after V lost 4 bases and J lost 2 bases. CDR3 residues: CASSLRTGDNYGYTF. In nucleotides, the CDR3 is TGCGCCAGCAGCCTGCGGACAGGCGACAACTATGGCTACACCTTC.

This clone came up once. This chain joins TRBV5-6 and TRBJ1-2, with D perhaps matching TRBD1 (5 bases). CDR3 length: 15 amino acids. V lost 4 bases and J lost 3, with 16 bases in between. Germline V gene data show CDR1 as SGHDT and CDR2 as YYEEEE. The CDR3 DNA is TGTGCCAGCAGCCTGGGAGGTACAGGCCACTATGGCTACACCTTC. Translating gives CASSLGGTGHYGYTF.

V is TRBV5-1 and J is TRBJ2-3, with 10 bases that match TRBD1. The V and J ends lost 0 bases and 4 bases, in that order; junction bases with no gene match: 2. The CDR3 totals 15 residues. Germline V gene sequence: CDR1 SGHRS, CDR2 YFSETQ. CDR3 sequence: CASSLGDRGSDTQYF. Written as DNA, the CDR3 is TGCGCCAGCAGCTTGGGGGACAGGGGTTCAGATACGCAGTATTTT.

CDR3 sequence: CATSTVPGGVTGELFF. CDR3 in DNA: TGTGCCACCTCGACAGTTCCTGGCGGGGTAACCGGGGAGCTGTTTTTT. The chain combines TRBV10-3 with TRBJ2-2; tentative D call: TRBD2 (6 bases). Germline V gene data show CDR1 as ENHRY and CDR2 as SYGVKD. The CDR3 contains 16 residues. Trimming removed 10 bases from V and 5 bases from J, with 23 bases in between.

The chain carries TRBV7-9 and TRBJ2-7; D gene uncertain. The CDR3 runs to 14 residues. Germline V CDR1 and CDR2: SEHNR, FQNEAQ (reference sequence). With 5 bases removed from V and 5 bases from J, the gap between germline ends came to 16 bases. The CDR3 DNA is TGTGCCAGCAGCCCCAGTGCAGTTTTCCACGAGCAGTACTTC. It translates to CASSPSAVFHEQYF.

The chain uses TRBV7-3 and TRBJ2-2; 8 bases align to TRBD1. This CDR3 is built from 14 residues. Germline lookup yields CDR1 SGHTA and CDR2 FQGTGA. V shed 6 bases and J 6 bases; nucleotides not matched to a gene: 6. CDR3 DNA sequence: TGTGCCAGCAGTAAGACAGGGGCGCCCGGGGAGCTGTTTTTT. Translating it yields CASSKTGAPGELFF.

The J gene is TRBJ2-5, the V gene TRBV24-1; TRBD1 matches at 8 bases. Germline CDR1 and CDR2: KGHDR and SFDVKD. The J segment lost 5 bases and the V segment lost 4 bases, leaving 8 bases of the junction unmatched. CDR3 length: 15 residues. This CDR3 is CATSEQQGVFETQYF. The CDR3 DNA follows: TGTGCCACCAGTGAGCAACAGGGGGTTTTCGAGACCCAGTACTTC.

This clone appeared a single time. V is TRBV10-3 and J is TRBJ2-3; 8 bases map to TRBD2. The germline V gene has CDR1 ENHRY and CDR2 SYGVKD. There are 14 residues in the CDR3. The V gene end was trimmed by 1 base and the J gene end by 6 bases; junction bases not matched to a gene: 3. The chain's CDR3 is CAISEWREADTQYF. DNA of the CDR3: TGTGCCATCAGTGAGTGGCGGGAGGCGGATACGCAGTATTTT.

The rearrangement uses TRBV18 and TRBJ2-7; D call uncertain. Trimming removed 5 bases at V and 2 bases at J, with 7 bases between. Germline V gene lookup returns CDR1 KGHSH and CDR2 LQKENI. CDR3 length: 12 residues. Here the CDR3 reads CASSSMTYEQYF. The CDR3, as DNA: TGTGCCAGCTCATCTATGACCTACGAGCAGTACTTC. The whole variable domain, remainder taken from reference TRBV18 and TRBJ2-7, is NAGVMQNPRHLVRRRGQEARLRCSPMKGHSHVYWYRQLPEEGLKFMVYLQKENIIDESGMPKERFSAEFPKEGPSILRIQQVVRGDSAAYFCASSSMTYEQYFGPGTRLTVT.

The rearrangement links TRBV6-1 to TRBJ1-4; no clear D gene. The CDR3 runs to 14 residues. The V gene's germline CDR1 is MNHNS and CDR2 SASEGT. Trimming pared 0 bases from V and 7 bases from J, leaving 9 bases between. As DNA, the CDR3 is TGTGCCAGCAGTGAAGCAAGAGGGTTTGAAAAACTGTTTTTT. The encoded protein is CASSEARGFEKLFF.

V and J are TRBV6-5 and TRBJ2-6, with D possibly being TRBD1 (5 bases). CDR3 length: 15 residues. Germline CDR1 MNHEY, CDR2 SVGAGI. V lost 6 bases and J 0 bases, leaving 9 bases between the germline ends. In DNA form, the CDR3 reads TGTGCCAGCAGGGACATAACCTCTGGGGCCAACGTCCTGACTTTC. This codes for CASRDITSGANVLTF.

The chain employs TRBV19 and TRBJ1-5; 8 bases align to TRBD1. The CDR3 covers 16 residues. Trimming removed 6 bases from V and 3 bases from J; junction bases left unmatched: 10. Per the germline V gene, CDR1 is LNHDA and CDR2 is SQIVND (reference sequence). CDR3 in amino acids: CASSPPRTGNNQPQHF. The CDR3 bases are TGTGCCAGTAGCCCACCCCGGACAGGGAACAATCAGCCCCAGCATTTT.

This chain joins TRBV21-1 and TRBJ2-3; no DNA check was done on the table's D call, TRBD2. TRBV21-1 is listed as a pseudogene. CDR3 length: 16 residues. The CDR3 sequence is CASSGTSGGLGDTQYF. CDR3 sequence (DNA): TGTGCCAGCAGCGGAACTAGCGGGGGCCTGGGGGATACGCAGTATTTT.

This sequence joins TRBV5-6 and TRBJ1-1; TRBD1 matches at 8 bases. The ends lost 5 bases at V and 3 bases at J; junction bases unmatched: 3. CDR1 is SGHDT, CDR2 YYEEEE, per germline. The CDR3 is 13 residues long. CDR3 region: CASRNRGDTEAFF. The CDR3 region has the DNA TGTGCCAGCAGAAACAGGGGGGACACTGAAGCTTTCTTT. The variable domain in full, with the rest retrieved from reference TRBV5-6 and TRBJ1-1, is DAGVTQSPTHLIKTRGQQVTLRCSPKSGHDTVSWYQQALGQGPQFIFQYYEEEERQRGNFPDRFSGHQFPNYSSELNVNALLLGDSALYLCASRNRGDTEAFFGQGTRLTVV.